The 7 T cell receptor beta chains given below trace back to one sample, sequenced in a study of tumor-infiltrating lymphocytes in primary liver carcinoma (TCRdb year 2017). Total RNA and DNA were co-extracted from around 18-30 mg of bulk tissue with the AllPrep DNA/RNA mini kit, without cell sorting. Instrument on record: Illumina HiSeq 2500. Starting from around 520 ng total RNA, TCRbeta-specific cDNA was produced by reverse transcription with a constant-region primer and ProtoScript II reverse transcriptase. The TCRbeta libraries were prepared through three rounds of nested multiplex PCR following a slightly modified ARM-PCR procedure. Each of the first two PCR rounds ran for 9 to 11 cycles using multiplex TRBV1-TRBV30 forward primers together with a Cbeta reverse primer. TCRdb trimmed the raw reads at Q25, called clones with MiXCR and kept productive beta chains. Entries are consolidated by CDR3 protein sequence, retaining the most common genes and DNA. Recorded for this sample are tens of thousands of distinct CDR3 sequences; about three quarters of them occurred a single time. Over 15% of the sample belongs to the ten largest clones.

Sequenced sample: liver tumor tissue from sampling region 2. The cell subset or site label for this specimen denotes: tumor region T2, inferior pole. The receptors were sampled from a man between 40 and 49 years old with primary liver carcinoma and hepatitis B virus infection.

About this clonotype itself: With a much larger clone just one base away, this may be a read error. The rearrangement uses TRBV5-5 and TRBJ2-7, with TRBD1 identical over 8 bases. The CDR3 has 16 amino acids. With V trimmed by 4 bases and J by 3 bases, 12 bases remained unmatched. Germline loops: CDR1 SGHKS, CDR2 YYEKEE (reference sequence). CDR3 coding DNA: TGTGCCAGCAGCACCATAAGACAGGGGCTTCACTACGAGCAGTACTTC. Protein sequence: CASSTIRQGLHYEQYF. The entire variable domain, with the rest obtained from reference TRBV5-5 and TRBJ2-7, is as follows: DAGVTQSPTHLIKTRGQQVTLRCSPISGHKSVSWYQQVLGQGPQFIFQYYEKEERGRGNFPDRFSARQFPNYSSELNVNALLLGDSALYLCASSTIRQGLHYEQYFGPGTRLTVT.

With regard to this clonotype: An end of the junction does not agree with germline; a read error may underlie this. The rearrangement links TRBV10-3 to TRBJ1-1; D uncertain. The CDR3 is 12 residues long. Germline values: CDR1 ENHRY, CDR2 SYGVKD. CDR3: CAVSDPSTGAFF. For the CDR3, the DNA is TGTGCCGTCAGTGACCCGTCCACTGGAGCTTTCTTT.

The count of this clonotype is one. The J gene is TRBJ1-5, the V gene TRBV20-1; 12 bases fit TRBD1. CDR3 size: 18 residues. Unmatched junction bases numbered 16, after V lost 6 bases and J lost 4 bases. Germline V CDR1 and CDR2: DFQATT, SNEGSKA (reference sequence). The CDR3, as DNA: TGCAGTGCCAAAGGGTTCCCAGGGACAGGGGGCCGGAATCAGCCCCAGCATTTT. Translation gives CSAKGFPGTGGRNQPQHF.

The chain couples TRBV12-3 or TRBV12-4 to TRBJ1-1; D might be TRBD1 (5 bases). With 10 bases removed from V and 2 bases from J, the gap between germline ends came to 17 bases. The CDR3 is made up of 14 amino acids. In DNA, the CDR3 is TGTGCCACCACTTTACAACAGGCAAACACTGAAGCTTTCTTT. It specifies CATTLQQANTEAFF.

This chain connects TRBV6-2 or TRBV6-3 to TRBJ1-1; no firm D call. This CDR3 is built from 14 residues. Deletions cut 2 bases from V and 11 bases from J, with 18 bases between. Germline V gene data show CDR1 as MNHEY and CDR2 as SVGEGT. CDR3 sequence (DNA): TGTGCCAGCAGTTACCCCTGCGTGGCCCCGATGGCTTTCTTT. It specifies CASSYPCVAPMAFF.

Concerning this clonotype: The CDR3 carries no conserved terminal phenylalanine or tryptophan, so it likely arises from a read error. J is TRBJ1-3 and V is TRBV11-2; D unresolved. Germline loops: CDR1 SGHAT, CDR2 FQNNGV. This CDR3 contains 12 residues. In DNA form, the CDR3 reads TGCGCCAGCAGCTTGGAGGGAAACACCATATATCTT. Translation gives CASSLEGNTIYL.

This clonotype is categorized as hyperexpanded. V and J are TRBV29-1 and TRBJ2-7; D is perhaps TRBD1 or TRBD2 (5 bases each). Germline CDR1 is SQVTM and CDR2 is ANQGSEA. The CDR3 contains 16 residues. Trimming removed 7 bases at V and 2 bases at J, with 24 bases between. CDR3 amino acids: CSAMTSGTGTPYEQYF. The CDR3, as DNA: TGCAGCGCCATGACATCTGGGACCGGCACTCCCTACGAGCAGTACTTC.